This T cell receptor (beta chain) is from a study of blood T cell repertoires in COVID-19. Overall study: Acute-phase and convalescent COVID-19 samples originated in the United States, Italy and Spain. PBMCs, B-cell-depleted T cells, or T cells were the source of the cDNA or gDNA that made up the material.

This clone was counted only a few times. Under the authors' procedure: Reference gene primer amplification gave nucleated cell count estimates. This table comes from immunoSEQ multiplex PCR, and its TCRdb copy is limited to in-frame clones, with some not included. The V and J calls and clone size are taken from that table; D and trimming were inferred from the DNA. The sample shows roughly 77,000 clones, approximately 80% of them seen only once. V dropped 11 bases and J dropped 0; count of bases not matched to a gene: 4. The germline V gene has CDR1 MNHEY and CDR2 SVGAGI. The CDR3 is 13 residues long.

The chain combines TRBV6-5 with TRBJ1-1, with 9 bases identical to TRBD1. This TCR derives from a man between 60 and 75 years old with COVID-19, enrolled during active disease. Sequenced material: peripheral blood. The CDR3 is CAARDRVNTEAFF. CDR3 DNA sequence: TGTGCCGCACGGGACAGGGTGAACACTGAAGCTTTCTTT.